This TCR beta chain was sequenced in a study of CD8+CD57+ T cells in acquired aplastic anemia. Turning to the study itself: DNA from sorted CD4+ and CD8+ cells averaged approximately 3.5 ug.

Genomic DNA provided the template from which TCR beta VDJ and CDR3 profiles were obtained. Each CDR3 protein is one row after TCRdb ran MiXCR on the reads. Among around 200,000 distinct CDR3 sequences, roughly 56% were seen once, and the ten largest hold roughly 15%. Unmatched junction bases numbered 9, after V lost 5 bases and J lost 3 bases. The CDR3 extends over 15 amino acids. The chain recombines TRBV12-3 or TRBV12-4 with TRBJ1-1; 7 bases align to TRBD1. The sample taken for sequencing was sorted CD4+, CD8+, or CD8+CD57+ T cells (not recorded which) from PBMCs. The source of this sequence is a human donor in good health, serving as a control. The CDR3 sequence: CASSMTGSLDTEAFF. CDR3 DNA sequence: TGTGCCAGCAGTATGACAGGGTCTTTAGACACTGAAGCTTTCTTT.